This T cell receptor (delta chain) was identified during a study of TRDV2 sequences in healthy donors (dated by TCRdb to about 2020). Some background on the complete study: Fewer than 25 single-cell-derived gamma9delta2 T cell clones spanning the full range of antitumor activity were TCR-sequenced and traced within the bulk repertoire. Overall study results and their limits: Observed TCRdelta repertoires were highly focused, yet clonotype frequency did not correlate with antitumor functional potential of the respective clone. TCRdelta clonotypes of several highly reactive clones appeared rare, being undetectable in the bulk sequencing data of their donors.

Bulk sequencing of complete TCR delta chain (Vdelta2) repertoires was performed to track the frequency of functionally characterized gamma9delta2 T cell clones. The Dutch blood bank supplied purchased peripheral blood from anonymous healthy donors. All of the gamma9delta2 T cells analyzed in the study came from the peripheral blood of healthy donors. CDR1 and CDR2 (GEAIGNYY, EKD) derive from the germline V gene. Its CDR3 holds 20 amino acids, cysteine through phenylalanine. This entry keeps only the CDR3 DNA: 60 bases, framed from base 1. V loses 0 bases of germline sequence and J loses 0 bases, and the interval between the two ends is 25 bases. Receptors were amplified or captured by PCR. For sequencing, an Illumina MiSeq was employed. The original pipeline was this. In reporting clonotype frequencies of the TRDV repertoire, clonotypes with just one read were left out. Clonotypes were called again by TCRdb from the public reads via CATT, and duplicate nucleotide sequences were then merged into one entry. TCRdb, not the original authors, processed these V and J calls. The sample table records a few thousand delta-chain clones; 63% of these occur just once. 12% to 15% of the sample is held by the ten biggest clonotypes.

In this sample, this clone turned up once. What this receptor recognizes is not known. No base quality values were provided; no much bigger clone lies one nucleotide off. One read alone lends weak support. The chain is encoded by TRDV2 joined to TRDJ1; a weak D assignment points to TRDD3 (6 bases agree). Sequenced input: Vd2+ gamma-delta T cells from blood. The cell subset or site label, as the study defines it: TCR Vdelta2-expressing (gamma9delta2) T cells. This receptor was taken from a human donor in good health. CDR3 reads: CACDTVRPTGDREYTDKLIF. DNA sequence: TGTGCCTGTGACACCGTTCGACCTACGGGGGACCGCGAGTACACCGATAAACTCATCTTT.